This is a list of T cell receptor beta chains from one sample in a study of regulatory T cells in long-lasting Graves disease. TCRdb analysed the multiplex PCR reads with MiXCR anew, one entry per CDR3 protein. The sample has 250,000 to 400,000 distinct CDR3 sequences; roughly 18% are singletons. This sample comprised peripheral blood mononuclear cells (PBMCs), obtained at new diagnosis, from a patient treated with antithyroid drugs. These receptors were collected from a female donor with Graves disease. The CDR3 runs from the conserved cysteine through the conserved F or W. Fields, in order: J gene, D gene, clone size, V gene, CDR3 protein. The D gene is left open where the match is weak. Rows give clone size only sometimes, using once, few, many, or a class for an expanded clone.

TRBJ2-1,TRBD1,many,TRBV29-1,CSVPRTGLNEQFF
TRBJ1-3,.,few,TRBV7-2,CASSLQASSGNTIYF
TRBJ2-7,.,many,TRBV19,CASSTSVQQYEQYF
TRBJ2-1,.,.,TRBV7-9,CASSFETLGRKKFF
TRBJ2-7,TRBD2,.,TRBV5-1,CASSLLGLAGGPSREQYF
TRBJ2-3,.,many,TRBV6-1,CASSEAFGGWADTQYF
TRBJ2-7,TRBD2,few,TRBV13,CASSLGASGGPYGQYF
TRBJ2-7,.,many,TRBV28,CASSPRRGEQYF
TRBJ2-5,.,many,TRBV7-9,CASSPNVGGETQYF
TRBJ2-3,.,many,TRBV7-9,CASSDDTDTQYF
TRBJ1-1,.,few,TRBV24-1,CATSEEGRARAFF
TRBJ2-3,TRBD2,many,TRBV2,CASSALAGVTDTQYF
TRBJ2-1,.,few,TRBV28,CASSLIQGYNEQFF